The clone carrying this T cell receptor beta chain appeared a single time. The germline gene is not matched at one end of the junction; a read error may be the cause. This entry comes from a study of technical replicates of blood from a handful of donors. CDR3 length equals 13 residues. Germline loops: CDR1 SGHRS, CDR2 YFSETQ. Libraries were prepared by immunoSEQ multiplex PCR; TCRdb keeps only in-frame clonotypes and omits some of them. The table records approximately 79,000 clones, 85% to 95% of them present only once. The receptor's source is a human donor in good health. The chain couples TRBV5-1 to TRBJ2-7; 14 bases map to TRBD2. The sample comprised T cells isolated from PBMCs. The CDR3 region has the DNA TGCGCCAGCAGCTTGGGACTAGCGGGAGGGCAGGAATTC. Translated, it gives CASSLGLAGGQEF. Full variable domain (missing parts from reference TRBV5-1 and TRBJ2-7): KAGVTQTPRYLIKTRGQQVTLSCSPISGHRSVSWYQQTPGQGLQFLFEYFSETQRNKGNFPGRFSGRQFSNSRSEMNVSTLELGDSALYLCASSLGLAGGQEFGPGTRLTVT.